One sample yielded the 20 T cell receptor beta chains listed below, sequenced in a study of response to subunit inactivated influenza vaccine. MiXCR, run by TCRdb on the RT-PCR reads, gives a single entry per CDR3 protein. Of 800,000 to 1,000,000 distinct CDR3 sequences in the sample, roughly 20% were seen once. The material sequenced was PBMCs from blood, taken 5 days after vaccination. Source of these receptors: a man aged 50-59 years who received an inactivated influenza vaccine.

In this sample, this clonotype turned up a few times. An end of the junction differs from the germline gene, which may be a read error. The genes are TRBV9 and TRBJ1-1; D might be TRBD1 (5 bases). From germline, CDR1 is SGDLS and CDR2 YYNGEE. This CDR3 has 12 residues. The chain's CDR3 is CASSPLDTEAFF. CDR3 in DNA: TGTGCCAGCAGCCCCCTGGACACGGAAGCTTTCTTT.

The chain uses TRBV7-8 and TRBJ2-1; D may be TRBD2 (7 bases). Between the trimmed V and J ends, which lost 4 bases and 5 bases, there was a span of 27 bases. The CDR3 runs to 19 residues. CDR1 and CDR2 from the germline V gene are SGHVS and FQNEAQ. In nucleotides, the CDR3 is TGTGCCAGCAGCTCCTACCCTGCGGGGGCCGGACTTCGAGACAATGAGCAGTTCTTC. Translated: CASSSYPAGAGLRDNEQFF.

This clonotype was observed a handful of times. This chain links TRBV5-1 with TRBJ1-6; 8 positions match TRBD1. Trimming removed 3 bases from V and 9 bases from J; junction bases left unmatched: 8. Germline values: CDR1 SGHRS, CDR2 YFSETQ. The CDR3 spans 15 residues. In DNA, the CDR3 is TGCGCCAGCAGCTACGACAGGGGAGTCAGTTCACCCCTCCACTTT. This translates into CASSYDRGVSSPLHF. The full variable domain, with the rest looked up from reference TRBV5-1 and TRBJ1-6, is KAGVTQTPRYLIKTRGQQVTLSCSPISGHRSVSWYQQTPGQGLQFLFEYFSETQRNKGNFPGRFSGRQFSNSRSEMNVSTLELGDSALYLCASSYDRGVSSPLHFGNGTRLTVT.

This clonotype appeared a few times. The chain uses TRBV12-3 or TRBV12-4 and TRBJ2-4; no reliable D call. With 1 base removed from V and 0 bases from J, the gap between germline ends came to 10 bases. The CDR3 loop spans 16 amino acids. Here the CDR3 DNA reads TGTGCCAGCAGTTTAGGTTGGAATATAGCCAAAAACATTCAGTACTTC. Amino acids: CASSLGWNIAKNIQYF.

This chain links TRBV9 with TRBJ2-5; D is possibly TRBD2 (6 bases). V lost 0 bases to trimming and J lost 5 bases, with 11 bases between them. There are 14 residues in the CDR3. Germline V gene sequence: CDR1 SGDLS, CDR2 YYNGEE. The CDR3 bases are TGTGCCAGCAGCGTAGCCCCGGGAGCGGAGACCCAGTACTTC. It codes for CASSVAPGAETQYF.

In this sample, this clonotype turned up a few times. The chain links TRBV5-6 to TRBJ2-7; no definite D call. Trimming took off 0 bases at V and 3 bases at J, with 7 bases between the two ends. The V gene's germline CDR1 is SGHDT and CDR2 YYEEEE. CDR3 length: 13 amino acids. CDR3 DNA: TGTGCCAGCAGCTTGGAACAGTACTACGAGCAGTACTTC. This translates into CASSLEQYYEQYF.

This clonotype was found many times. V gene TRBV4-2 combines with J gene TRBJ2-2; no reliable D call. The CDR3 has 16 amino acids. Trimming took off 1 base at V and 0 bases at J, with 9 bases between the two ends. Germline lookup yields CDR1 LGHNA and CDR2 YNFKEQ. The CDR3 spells CASSQVHRANTGELFF. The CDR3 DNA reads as TGTGCCAGCAGCCAAGTACATCGGGCGAACACCGGGGAGCTGTTTTTT.

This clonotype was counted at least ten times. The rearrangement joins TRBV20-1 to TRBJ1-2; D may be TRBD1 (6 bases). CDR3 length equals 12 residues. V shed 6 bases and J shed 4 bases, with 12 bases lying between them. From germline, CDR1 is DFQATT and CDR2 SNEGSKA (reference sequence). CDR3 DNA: TGCAGTGCCCCACCGACAGGCTATGGCTACACCTTC. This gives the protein CSAPPTGYGYTF.

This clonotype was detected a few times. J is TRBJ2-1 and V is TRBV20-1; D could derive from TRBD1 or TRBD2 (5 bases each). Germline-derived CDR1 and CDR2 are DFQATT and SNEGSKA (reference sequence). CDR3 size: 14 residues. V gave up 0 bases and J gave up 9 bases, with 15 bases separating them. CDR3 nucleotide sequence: TGCAGTGCTAGAGATCCGAGGGGATTGGGTGAGCAGTTCTTC. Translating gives CSARDPRGLGEQFF.

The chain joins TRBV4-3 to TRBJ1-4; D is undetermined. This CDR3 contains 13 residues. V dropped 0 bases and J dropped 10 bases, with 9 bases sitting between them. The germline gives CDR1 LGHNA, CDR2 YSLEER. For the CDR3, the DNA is TGCGCCAGCAGCCAAGATTCCAGTAGAAAACTGTTTTTT. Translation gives CASSQDSSRKLFF.

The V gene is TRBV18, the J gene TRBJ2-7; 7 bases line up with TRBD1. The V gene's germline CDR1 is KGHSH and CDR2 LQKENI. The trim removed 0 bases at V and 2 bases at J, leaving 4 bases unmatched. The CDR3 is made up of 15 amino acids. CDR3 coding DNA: TGTGCCAGCTCACCACCGGGACAGACAACCTACGAGCAGTACTTC. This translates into CASSPPGQTTYEQYF.

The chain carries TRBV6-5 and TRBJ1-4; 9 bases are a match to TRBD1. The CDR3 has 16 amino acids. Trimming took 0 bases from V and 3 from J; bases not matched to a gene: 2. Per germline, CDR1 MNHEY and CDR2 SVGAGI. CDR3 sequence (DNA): TGTGCCAGCAGTTACTCTCGGACAGGGGCTAATGAAAAACTGTTTTTT. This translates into CASSYSRTGANEKLFF.

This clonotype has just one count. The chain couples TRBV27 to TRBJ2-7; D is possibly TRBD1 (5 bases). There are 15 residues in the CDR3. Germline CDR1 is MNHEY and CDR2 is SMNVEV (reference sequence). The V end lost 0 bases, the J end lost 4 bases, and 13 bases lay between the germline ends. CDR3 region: CASSLSRSGWYEQYF. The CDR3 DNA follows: TGTGCCAGCAGTTTATCGAGATCAGGGTGGTACGAGCAGTACTTC.

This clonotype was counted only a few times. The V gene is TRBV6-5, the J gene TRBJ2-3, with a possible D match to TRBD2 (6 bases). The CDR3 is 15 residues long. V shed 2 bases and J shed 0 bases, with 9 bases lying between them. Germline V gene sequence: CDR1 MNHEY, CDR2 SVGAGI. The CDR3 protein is CASSYLASSTDTQYF. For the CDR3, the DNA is TGTGCCAGCAGTTACCTAGCGTCGAGCACAGATACGCAGTATTTT.

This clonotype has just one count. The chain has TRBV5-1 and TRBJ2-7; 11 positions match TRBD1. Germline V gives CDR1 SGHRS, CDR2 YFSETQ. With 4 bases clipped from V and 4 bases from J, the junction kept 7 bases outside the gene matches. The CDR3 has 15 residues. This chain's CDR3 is CASSVRDRGKYEQYF. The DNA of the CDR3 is TGCGCCAGCAGCGTCCGGGACAGGGGGAAGTACGAGCAGTACTTC.

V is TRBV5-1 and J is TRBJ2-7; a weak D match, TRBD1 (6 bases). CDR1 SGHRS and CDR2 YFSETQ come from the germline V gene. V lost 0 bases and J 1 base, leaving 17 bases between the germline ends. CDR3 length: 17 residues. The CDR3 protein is CASSLGGQGFLSYEQYF. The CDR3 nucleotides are TGCGCCAGCAGCTTGGGAGGGCAGGGGTTTCTTTCCTACGAGCAGTACTTC.

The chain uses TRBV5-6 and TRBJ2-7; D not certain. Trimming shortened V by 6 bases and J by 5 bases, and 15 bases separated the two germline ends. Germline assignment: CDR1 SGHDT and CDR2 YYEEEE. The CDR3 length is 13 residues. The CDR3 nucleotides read TGTGCCAGCACCGTAGGATGGTTCGACGAGCAGTACTTC. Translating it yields CASTVGWFDEQYF.

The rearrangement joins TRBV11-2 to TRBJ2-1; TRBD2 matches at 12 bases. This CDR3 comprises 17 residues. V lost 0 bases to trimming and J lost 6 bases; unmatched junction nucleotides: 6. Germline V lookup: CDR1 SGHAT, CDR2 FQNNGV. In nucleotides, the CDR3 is TGTGCCAGCAGCTTAGAACTAGCGGGGGGCCGGGGCAATGAGCAGTTCTTC. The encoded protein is CASSLELAGGRGNEQFF.

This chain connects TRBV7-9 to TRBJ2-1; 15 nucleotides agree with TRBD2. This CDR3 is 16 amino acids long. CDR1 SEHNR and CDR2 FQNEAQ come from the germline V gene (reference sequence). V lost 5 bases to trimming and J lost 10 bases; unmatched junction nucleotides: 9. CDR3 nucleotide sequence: TGTGCCAGCAGCACCCGGACTAGCGGGAGGGCCGGGGAGCAGTTCTTC. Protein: CASSTRTSGRAGEQFF. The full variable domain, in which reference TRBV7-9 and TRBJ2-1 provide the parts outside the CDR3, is DTGVSQNPRHKITKRGQNVTFRCDPISEHNRLYWYRQTLGQGPEFLTYFQNEAQLEKSRLLSDRFSAERPKGSFSTLEIQRTEQGDSAMYLCASSTRTSGRAGEQFFGPGTRLTVL.

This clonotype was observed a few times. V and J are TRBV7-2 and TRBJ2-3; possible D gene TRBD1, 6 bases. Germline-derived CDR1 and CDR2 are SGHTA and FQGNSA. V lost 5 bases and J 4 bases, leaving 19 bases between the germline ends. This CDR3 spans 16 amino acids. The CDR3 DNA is TGTGCCAGCAGCCGCTGGTGGGGGCCAACCTCAGATACGCAGTATTTT. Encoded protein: CASSRWWGPTSDTQYF.